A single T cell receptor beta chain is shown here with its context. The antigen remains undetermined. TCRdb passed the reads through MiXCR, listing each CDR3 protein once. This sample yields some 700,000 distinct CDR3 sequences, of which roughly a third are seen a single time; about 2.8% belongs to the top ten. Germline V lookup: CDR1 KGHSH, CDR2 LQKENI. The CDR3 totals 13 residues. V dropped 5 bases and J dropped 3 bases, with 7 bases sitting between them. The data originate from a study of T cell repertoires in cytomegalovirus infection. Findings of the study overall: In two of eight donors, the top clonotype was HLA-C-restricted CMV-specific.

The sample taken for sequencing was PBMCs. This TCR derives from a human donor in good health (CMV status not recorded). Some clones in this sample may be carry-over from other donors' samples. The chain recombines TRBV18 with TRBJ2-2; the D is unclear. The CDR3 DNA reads TGTGCCAGCTCAAGTTGGGACACCGGGGAGCTGTTTTTT. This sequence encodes CASSSWDTGELFF.